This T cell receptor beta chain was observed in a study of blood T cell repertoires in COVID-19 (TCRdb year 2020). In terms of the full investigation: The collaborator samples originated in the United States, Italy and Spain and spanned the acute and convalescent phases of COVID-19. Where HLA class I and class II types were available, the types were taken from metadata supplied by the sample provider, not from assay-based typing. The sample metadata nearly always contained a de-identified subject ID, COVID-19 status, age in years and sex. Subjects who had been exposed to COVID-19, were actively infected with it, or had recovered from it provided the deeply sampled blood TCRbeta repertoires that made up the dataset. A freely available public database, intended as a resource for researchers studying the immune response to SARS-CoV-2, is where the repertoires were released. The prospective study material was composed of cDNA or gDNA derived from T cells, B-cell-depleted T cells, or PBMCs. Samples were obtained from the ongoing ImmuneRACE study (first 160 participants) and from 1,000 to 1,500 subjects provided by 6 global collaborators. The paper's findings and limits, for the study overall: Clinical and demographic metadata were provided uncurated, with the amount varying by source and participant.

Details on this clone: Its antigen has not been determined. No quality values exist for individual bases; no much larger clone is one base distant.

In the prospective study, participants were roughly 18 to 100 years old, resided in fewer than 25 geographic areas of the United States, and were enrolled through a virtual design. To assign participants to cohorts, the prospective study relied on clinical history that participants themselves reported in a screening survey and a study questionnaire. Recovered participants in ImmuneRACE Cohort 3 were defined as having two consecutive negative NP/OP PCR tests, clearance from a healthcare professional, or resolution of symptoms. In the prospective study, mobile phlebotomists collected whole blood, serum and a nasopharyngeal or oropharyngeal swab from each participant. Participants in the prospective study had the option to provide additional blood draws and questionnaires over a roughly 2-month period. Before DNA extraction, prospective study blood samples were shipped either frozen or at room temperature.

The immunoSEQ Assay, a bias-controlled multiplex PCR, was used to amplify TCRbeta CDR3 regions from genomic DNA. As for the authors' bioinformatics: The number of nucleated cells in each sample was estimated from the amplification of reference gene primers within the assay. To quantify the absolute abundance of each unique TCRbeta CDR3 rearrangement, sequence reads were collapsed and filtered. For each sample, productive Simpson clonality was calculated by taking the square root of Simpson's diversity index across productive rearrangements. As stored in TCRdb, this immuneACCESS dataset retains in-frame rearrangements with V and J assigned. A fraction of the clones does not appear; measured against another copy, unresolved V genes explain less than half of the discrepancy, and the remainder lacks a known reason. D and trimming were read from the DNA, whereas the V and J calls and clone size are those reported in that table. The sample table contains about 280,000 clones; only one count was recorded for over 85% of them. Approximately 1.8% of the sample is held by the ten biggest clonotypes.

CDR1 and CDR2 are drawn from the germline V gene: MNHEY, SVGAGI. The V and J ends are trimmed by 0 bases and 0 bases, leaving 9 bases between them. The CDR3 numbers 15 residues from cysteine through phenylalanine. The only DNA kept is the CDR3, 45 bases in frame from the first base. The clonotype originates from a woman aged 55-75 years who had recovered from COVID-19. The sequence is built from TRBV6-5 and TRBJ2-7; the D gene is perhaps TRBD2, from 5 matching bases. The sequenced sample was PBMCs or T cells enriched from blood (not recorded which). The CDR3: CASSYSLAFSYEQYF. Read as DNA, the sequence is TGTGCCAGCAGTTACTCTTTAGCGTTCTCCTACGAGCAGTACTTC.